This note documents a single T cell receptor beta chain sequence. Source study methods: Amplification with reference gene primers provided the estimates of nucleated cell counts. Sequenced by immunoSEQ multiplex PCR; TCRdb stores in-frame clones only, minus some. That table supplies the V and J calls and clone size; D and trimming were determined from the DNA. The sample consists of fewer than 350,000 clones, 70% to 90% of them appearing once. The data were taken from a study of blood T cell repertoires in COVID-19. On the study more broadly: The United States, Italy and Spain supplied acute and convalescent COVID-19 samples.

Followed longitudinally, the Seattle patients had been enrolled during active infection. This clonotype was obtained from a woman aged 25 to 39 with COVID-19, enrolled during active disease. Sequencing was done on a sample of peripheral blood.

The CDR3 is CASSLPTASYGYTF. The CDR3 DNA is TGTGCCAGCAGCCTCCCGACGGCTAGCTATGGCTACACCTTC. The J gene is TRBJ1-2, the V gene TRBV5-6; D remains unclear. This CDR3 region has 14 residues. Per the germline V gene, CDR1 is SGHDT and CDR2 is YYEEEE. V shed 4 bases and J shed 4 bases, with 14 bases lying between them.